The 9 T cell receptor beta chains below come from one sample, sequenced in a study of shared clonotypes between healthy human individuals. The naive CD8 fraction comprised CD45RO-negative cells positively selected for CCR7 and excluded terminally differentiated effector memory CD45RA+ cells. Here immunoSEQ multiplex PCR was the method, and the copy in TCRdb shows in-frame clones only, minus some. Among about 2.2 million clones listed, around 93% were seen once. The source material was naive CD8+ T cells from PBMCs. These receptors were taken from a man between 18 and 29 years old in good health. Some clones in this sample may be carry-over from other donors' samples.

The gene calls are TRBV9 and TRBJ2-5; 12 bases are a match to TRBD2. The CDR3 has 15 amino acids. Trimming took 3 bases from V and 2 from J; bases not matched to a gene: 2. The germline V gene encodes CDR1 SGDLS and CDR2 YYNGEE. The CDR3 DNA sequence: TGTGCCAGCAGCGGGACTAGCGGGAAACAAGAGACCCAGTACTTC. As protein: CASSGTSGKQETQYF.

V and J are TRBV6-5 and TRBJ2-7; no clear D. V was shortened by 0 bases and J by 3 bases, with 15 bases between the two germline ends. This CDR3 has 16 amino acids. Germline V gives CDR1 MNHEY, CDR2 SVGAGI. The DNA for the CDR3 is TGTGCCAGCAGTTACTCCACCGGCTTAGTCGGCTACGAGCAGTACTTC. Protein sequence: CASSYSTGLVGYEQYF.

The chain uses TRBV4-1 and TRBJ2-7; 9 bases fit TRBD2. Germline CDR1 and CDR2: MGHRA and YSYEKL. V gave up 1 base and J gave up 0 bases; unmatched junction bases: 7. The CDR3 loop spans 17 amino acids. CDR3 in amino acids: CASSQGLAGIASYEQYF. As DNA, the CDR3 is TGCGCCAGCAGCCAAGGGCTAGCGGGAATCGCCTCCTACGAGCAGTACTTC.

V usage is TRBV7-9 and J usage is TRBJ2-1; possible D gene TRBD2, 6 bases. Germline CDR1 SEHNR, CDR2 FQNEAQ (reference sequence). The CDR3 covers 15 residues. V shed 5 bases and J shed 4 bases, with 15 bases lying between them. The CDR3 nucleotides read TGTGCCAGCAGCCCAGGGAAGGGGAGGTACAATGAGCAGTTCTTC. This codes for CASSPGKGRYNEQFF. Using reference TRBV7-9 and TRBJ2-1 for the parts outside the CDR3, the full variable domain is DTGVSQNPRHKITKRGQNVTFRCDPISEHNRLYWYRQTLGQGPEFLTYFQNEAQLEKSRLLSDRFSAERPKGSFSTLEIQRTEQGDSAMYLCASSPGKGRYNEQFFGPGTRLTVL.

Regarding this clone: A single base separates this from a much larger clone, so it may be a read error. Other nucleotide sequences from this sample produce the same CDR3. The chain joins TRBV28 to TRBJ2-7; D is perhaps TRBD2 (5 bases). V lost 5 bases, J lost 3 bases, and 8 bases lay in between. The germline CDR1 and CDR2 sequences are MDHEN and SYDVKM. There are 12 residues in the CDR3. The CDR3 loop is CASSPRGYEQYF. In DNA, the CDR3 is TGTGCCAGCAGTCCCCGGGGCTACGAGCAGTACTTC.

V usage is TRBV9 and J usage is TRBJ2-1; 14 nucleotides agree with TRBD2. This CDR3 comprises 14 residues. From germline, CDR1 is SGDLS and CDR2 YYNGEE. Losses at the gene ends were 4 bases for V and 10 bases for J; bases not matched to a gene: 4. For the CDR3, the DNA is TGTGCCAGCAGCCCCGGGACTAGCGGGAGAGAGCAGTTCTTC. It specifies CASSPGTSGREQFF.

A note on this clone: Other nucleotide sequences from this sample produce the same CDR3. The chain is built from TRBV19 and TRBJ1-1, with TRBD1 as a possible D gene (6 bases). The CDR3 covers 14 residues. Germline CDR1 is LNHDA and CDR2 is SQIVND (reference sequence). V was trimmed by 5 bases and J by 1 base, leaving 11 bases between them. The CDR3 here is CASSPRGANTEAFF. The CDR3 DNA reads TGTGCCAGTAGTCCGCGGGGGGCGAACACTGAAGCTTTCTTT.

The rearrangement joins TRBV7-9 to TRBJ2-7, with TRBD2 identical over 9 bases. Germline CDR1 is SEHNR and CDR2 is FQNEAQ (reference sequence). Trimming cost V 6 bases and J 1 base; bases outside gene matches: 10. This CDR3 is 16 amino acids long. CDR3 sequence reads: CASREVGSGRSYEQYF. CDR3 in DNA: TGTGCCAGCAGGGAGGTAGGGAGCGGGAGGTCCTACGAGCAGTACTTC.

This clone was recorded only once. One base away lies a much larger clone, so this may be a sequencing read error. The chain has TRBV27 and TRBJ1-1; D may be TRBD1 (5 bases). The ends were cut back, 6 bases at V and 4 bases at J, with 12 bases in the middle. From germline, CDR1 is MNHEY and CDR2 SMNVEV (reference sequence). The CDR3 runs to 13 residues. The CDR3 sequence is CASSVGGGTEAFF. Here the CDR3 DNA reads TGTGCCAGCAGCGTTGGGGGGGGCACTGAAGCTTTCTTT.